This note documents a single TCR beta chain sequence. Its matching antigen is unknown. This sample was included in a study of somatic mutations in cytotoxic T cells in rheumatoid arthritis. CDR1 is SGHNT, CDR2 YYREEE, per germline (reference sequence). Trimming left V 0 bases short and J 6 bases short, with 7 bases between. This CDR3 comprises 13 residues. Findings of the study overall: Relative to age-matched healthy controls, rheumatoid arthritis patients did not differ significantly in CD8+ T-cell clonality. Increasing age coincided with elevated CD8+ clonality among rheumatoid arthritis patients, though not among healthy controls. In the expanded CD8+ clones, the antigen targets remained unknown.

The data were produced by immunoSEQ multiplex PCR, yet TCRdb's version contains in-frame clones alone and is incomplete. The repertoire has about 21,000 clones, around 86% of them found once; the top ten carry roughly 9.7%. The chain is built from TRBV5-4 and TRBJ1-5, with D possibly matching TRBD1 (5 bases). The receptor was derived from a man between 18 and 29 years old with rheumatoid arthritis. Sample: CD8+ T cells sorted from blood. CDR3 bases: TGTGCCAGCAGCTTGGCCGGGGGTCAGCCCCAGCATTTT. Translating it yields CASSLAGGQPQHF.